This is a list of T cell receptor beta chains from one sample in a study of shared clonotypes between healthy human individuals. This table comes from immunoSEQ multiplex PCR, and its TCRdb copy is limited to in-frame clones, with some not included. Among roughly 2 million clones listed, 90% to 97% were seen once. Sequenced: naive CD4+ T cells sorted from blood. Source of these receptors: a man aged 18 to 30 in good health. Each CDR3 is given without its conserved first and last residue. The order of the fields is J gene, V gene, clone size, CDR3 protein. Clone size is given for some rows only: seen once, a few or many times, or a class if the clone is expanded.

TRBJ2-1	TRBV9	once	ASSVGGRDYNEQF
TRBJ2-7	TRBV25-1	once	ASSPGLFEQY
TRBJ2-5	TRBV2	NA	ASSNIGGASETQY
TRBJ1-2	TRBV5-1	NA	ASSRDSPRDGYT
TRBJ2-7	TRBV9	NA	ASSAGDSAYEQY
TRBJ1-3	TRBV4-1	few	ASSQDGAMANTIY
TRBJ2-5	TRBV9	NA	ASSVAAGSGTQY
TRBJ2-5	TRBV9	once	ASSVGFVGGRETQY
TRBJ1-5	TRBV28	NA	ASSSGGHDNQPQH
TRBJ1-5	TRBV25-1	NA	ASSESNQPQH
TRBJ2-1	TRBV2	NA	ASILRNEQF
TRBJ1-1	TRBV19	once	ASSIDRDRGTEAF
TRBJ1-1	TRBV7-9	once	ASSPKGEGTEAF
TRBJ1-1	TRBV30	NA	AWMLAEAF
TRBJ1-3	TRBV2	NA	ASRRVGGHSGNTIY
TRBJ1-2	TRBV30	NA	ACPASTGGATYGYT
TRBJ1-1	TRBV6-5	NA	ASPSLNTEAF
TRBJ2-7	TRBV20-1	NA	SARTIDEQY
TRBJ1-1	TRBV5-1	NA	ASSRWTGTEAF
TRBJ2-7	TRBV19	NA	ASSQGASSYEQY
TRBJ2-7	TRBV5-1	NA	ASSETGINYEQY
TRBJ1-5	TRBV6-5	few	ASSRSTGQPQH
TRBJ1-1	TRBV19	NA	ASSIVLNTEAF
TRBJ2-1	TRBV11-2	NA	ASSLSTTRRTNEQF
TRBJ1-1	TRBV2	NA	ASFSGTGWGAF
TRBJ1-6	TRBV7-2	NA	ATLGGLNSPLH
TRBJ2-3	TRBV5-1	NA	ASSHGGGASDTQY
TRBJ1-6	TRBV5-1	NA	ASSAFTGNSPLH
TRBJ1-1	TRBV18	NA	ASSRPGQKNTEAF
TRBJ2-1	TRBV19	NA	ASSKDRANNEQF
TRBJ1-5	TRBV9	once	ASSVAGNGQPQH
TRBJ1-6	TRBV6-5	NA	ASSYSGTANSPLH
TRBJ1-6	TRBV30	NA	AWSSSSPLH
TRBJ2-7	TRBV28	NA	ASSLYGRWGDGGYEQY
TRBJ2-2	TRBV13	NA	ASSYQGLESVTGELF
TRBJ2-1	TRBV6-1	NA	ASSVDGSSYNEQF
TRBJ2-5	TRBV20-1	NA	SATLLETQY
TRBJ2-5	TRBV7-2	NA	ASSLMGGAQETQY
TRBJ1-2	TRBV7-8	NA	ASSGSVQGGYGYT
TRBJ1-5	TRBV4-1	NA	ASSPRQGPGWAQH
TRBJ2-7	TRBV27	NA	ASSPWISGRDYEQY
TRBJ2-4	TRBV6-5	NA	ASSYSTGGNIQY
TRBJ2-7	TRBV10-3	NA	AISESTRVGYEQY
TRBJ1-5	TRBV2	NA	ASSGQGDGNQPQH
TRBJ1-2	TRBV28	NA	ASSPGTGGLSYGYT
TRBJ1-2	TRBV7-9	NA	ASSRSNYGYT
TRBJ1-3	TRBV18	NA	ASSPTPASIGNTIY
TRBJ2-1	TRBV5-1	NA	ASSRGLVHNEQF
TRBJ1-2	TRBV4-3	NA	ASSLNRGPANYGYT
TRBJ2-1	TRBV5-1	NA	ASISGSGSYNEQF
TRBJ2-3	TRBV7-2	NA	ASSLPGTDTQY
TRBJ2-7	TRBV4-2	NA	ASSQDLKPRFYEQY
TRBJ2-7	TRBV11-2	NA	ASSSPRGKNEQY
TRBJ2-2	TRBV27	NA	ASSFLGRGAANTGELF